Sequencing of this TCR beta chain was carried out in a study of blood T cell repertoires in COVID-19. This clone was counted between two and nine times. Profiling relied on immunoSEQ multiplex PCR, and the TCRdb table lists in-frame clones only, not all of them. The repertoire holds 70,000 to 95,000 clones, with roughly 89% as singletons. V lost 10 bases and J lost 0, with 14 bases in between. This CDR3 region has 14 residues. Germline-derived CDR1 and CDR2 are LNHDA and SQIVND (reference sequence). The sequence was collected from a woman older than 75 with active COVID-19. V gene TRBV19 combines with J gene TRBJ2-3; D might be TRBD1 (5 bases). The sequenced material came from peripheral blood. The CDR3 coding sequence is TGTGCCACCCAGGGCACATACAGCACAGATACGCAGTATTTT. Amino acids: CATQGTYSTDTQYF.